The clone carrying this T cell receptor (beta chain) was detected only a few times. This sample is drawn from a study of T-cell reconstitution after alpha-beta-depleted transplantation in children. Unmatched junction bases numbered 4, after V lost 0 bases and J lost 5 bases. The CDR3 totals 16 residues. Per germline, CDR1 MNHNS and CDR2 SASEGT. Unique molecular identifiers were incorporated into the prepared TCRbeta library. TCRdb fed the PCR reads into MiXCR, producing one record per CDR3 protein. Of some 240,000 distinct CDR3 sequences listed, around 12% are singletons. This chain connects TRBV6-1 to TRBJ1-6; 7 bases are shared with TRBD1. Here the sequenced sample was PBMCs from the stem cell graft donor, taken from the stem cell graft. This sequence was found in a human donor who donated a stem cell graft to a child with acute lymphoblastic leukemia. For the CDR3, the DNA is TGTGCCAGCAGTGAAGCGGGCAGGGGGAATAATTCACCCCTCCACTTT. Translated, it gives CASSEAGRGNNSPLHF.